These T cell receptor beta chains were read from a single sample in a study of post-analysis software for immune sequencing data. Via MiXCR, TCRdb re-called the PCR reads, giving one row per CDR3 protein. This table holds fewer than 850,000 distinct CDR3 sequences, less than 35% found once. The sequencing input was blood. The receptors were gathered from a girl under 18 with multiple sclerosis. The CDR3 runs from the conserved cysteine through the conserved F or W. A D gene is named only where the DNA matches it firmly. Some rows have no size entry. The others give once, few or many, or a class for an expanded clone.

>TRBV12-3/TRBV12-4|NA|few|TRBJ1-1
CASSYGGGTYTEAFF
TGTGCCAGCAGCTACGGGGGGGGGACGTACACTGAAGCTTTCTTT
>TRBV9|TRBD2|few|TRBJ2-5
CASSVALREGETQYF
TGTGCCAGCAGCGTAGCTTTGCGGGAGGGGGAGACCCAGTACTTC
>TRBV9|NA|few|TRBJ1-2
CASTPKYDYTF
TGTGCCAGCACTCCTAAGTACGACTACACCTTC
>TRBV7-2|NA|few|TRBJ2-7
CASTPGSEQYF
TGTGCCAGCACACCGGGCTCCGAGCAGTACTTC
>TRBV27|NA|many|TRBJ2-7
CASKSLLAEQYF
TGTGCCAGCAAGTCGCTTCTGGCCGAGCAGTACTTC
>TRBV6-6|TRBD2|few|TRBJ2-5
CASRGASGAQETQYF
TGTGCCAGCAGAGGGGCTAGCGGGGCCCAAGAGACCCAGTACTTC
>TRBV18|NA|NA|TRBJ2-1
CASSRYSGGNRYNEQFF
TGTGCCAGCTCACGCTATTCCGGGGGAAACAGGTACAATGAGCAGTTCTTC
>TRBV5-1|TRBD1|NA|TRBJ1-6
CASRAMDRASSPLHF
TGCGCCAGCAGAGCGATGGACAGGGCGAGTTCACCCCTCCACTTT
>TRBV7-2|NA|many|TRBJ2-7
CASSLDRERGSYEQYF
TGTGCCAGCAGCTTAGATCGGGAGAGGGGGTCCTACGAGCAGTACTTC
>TRBV7-9|NA|few|TRBJ2-5
CASSFDRAQYF
TGTGCCAGCAGCTTCGATCGGGCCCAGTACTTC
>TRBV5-1|TRBD2|NA|TRBJ2-2
CASSGATSGTGELFF
TGCGCCAGCAGCGGAGCCACTAGCGGGACCGGGGAGCTGTTTTTT
>TRBV12-3/TRBV12-4|TRBD1|few|TRBJ1-1
CASSSTGGRAEAFF
TGTGCCAGCAGTTCCACAGGGGGCAGGGCTGAAGCTTTCTTT
>TRBV29-1|NA|NA|TRBJ2-6
CSVDQGFGNSGASVLTF
TGCAGCGTTGACCAGGGGTTCGGTAACTCTGGGGCCAGCGTCCTGACTTTC
>TRBV5-1|NA|NA|TRBJ1-1
CASSWVAGNTEAFF
TGCGCCAGCAGCTGGGTGGCGGGCAACACTGAAGCTTTCTTT
>TRBV27|NA|few|TRBJ1-2
CTSSSGRSGYTF
TGTACCAGCAGTTCGGGACGTTCGGGCTACACCTTC
>TRBV6-2/TRBV6-3|TRBD2|NA|TRBJ2-7
CASRLLAGNSYEQYF
TGTGCCAGCAGACTACTAGCGGGCAACTCCTACGAGCAGTACTTC
>TRBV15|NA|NA|TRBJ1-2
CATSRSPTVANYGYTF
TGTGCCACCAGCAGATCACCGACAGTCGCTAACTATGGCTACACCTTC
>TRBV12-3/TRBV12-4|NA|NA|TRBJ1-4
CASSLVWEKLFF
TGTGCCAGCAGTTTGGTTTGGGAAAAACTGTTTTTT
>TRBV20-1|TRBD1|NA|TRBJ1-4
CSAKNRGRGEKLFF
TGCAGTGCTAAAAACAGGGGGCGAGGGGAAAAACTGTTTTTT
>TRBV27|NA|NA|TRBJ1-1
CASIGLTGLNTEAFF
TGTGCCAGCATCGGGCTCACGGGGCTGAACACTGAAGCTTTCTTT
>TRBV20-1|NA|NA|TRBJ2-7
CSARVRRSSYEQYF
TGCAGTGCTAGAGTTCGGAGGAGCTCCTACGAGCAGTACTTC
>TRBV19|NA|NA|TRBJ1-5
CASRLRETSNQPQHF
TGTGCCAGTAGGCTCAGGGAAACCTCCAATCAGCCCCAGCATTTT
>TRBV7-2|TRBD2|many|TRBJ2-7
CASSPPGLAPEQYF
TGTGCCAGCAGCCCACCCGGACTAGCACCCGAGCAGTACTTC
>TRBV3-1|TRBD1|NA|TRBJ2-1
CASSQGRDRGEQFF
TGTGCCAGCAGCCAAGGTAGGGACAGAGGTGAGCAGTTCTTC
>TRBV10-2|NA|NA|TRBJ2-1
CASSVHKDEQFF
TGCGCCAGCAGTGTGCATAAAGATGAGCAGTTCTTC
>TRBV3-1|NA|many|TRBJ1-1
CASSQALGTEAFF
TGTGCCAGCAGCCAAGCGCTGGGGACTGAAGCTTTCTTT
>TRBV12-3/TRBV12-4|NA|NA|TRBJ1-2
CASSLSLGSGYTF
TGTGCCAGCAGTTTGTCGTTGGGAAGTGGCTACACCTTC
>TRBV12-3/TRBV12-4|NA|NA|TRBJ1-2
CASSPYQGISDGYTF
TGTGCCAGCAGTCCCTATCAGGGAATATCGGATGGCTACACCTTC
>TRBV5-8|NA|many|TRBJ2-5
CASSLGRTQYF
TGTGCCAGCAGCTTGGGGCGGACCCAGTACTTC
>TRBV9|TRBD2|many|TRBJ2-5
CASSPASGRETQYF
TGTGCCAGCAGCCCTGCCAGCGGGAGAGAGACCCAGTACTTC
>TRBV7-9|NA|once|TRBJ1-4
CASSLNPGLDEKLFF
TGTGCCAGCAGCTTAAACCCGGGGTTGGATGAAAAACTGTTTTTT
>TRBV28|NA|few|TRBJ1-2
CASSAWRGERCGYTF
TGTGCCAGCAGTGCCTGGAGGGGGGAGCGATGTGGCTACACCTTC
>TRBV12-3/TRBV12-4|NA|NA|TRBJ2-5
CASSWVGETQYF
TGTGCCAGCAGCTGGGTGGGGGAGACCCAGTACTTC
>TRBV20-1|NA|NA|TRBJ2-1
CSARGLSGHNEQFF
TGCAGTGCTAGAGGATTGTCCGGACACAATGAGCAGTTCTTC
>TRBV5-6|TRBD2|NA|TRBJ2-4
CASSFGTMDIQYF
TGTGCCAGCAGCTTCGGGACTATGGACATTCAGTACTTC
>TRBV6-5|NA|NA|TRBJ2-1
CASSRPYSSYNEQFF
TGTGCCAGCAGCCGCCCGTACAGCTCCTACAATGAGCAGTTCTTC
>TRBV15|NA|NA|TRBJ2-3
CATSPPPNRGDTQYF
TGTGCCACCAGCCCACCCCCCAACCGGGGCGATACGCAGTATTTT
>TRBV29-1|NA|many|TRBJ2-3
CSDKRRSPSTDTQYF
TGCAGCGACAAAAGGAGGTCCCCGAGCACAGATACGCAGTATTTT
>TRBV6-5|TRBD2|few|TRBJ2-3
CATGVGRFRDTQYF
TGTGCCACCGGAGTCGGGAGGTTCAGAGATACGCAGTATTTT
>TRBV7-2|NA|many|TRBJ2-1
CASSLYASSSYNEQFF
TGTGCCAGCAGCTTATACGCATCGAGCTCCTACAATGAGCAGTTCTTC
>TRBV6-5|NA|few|TRBJ1-4
CASSYGRASTNEKLFF
TGTGCCAGCAGTTACGGTAGAGCCTCAACTAATGAAAAACTGTTTTTT
>TRBV6-1|TRBD2|NA|TRBJ2-3
CASEDQRGLAGGSAQYF
TGTGCCAGCGAGGATCAGAGGGGACTAGCGGGAGGTTCTGCGCAGTATTTT
>TRBV7-9|TRBD1|NA|TRBJ1-1
CASSPWGQGNTEAFF
TGTGCCAGCAGCCCGTGGGGACAGGGTAACACTGAAGCTTTCTTT
>TRBV3-1|NA|NA|TRBJ2-1
CASSQLSSLYNEQFF
TGTGCCAGCAGCCAACTTTCCTCCCTCTACAATGAGCAGTTCTTC
>TRBV7-2|NA|few|TRBJ1-1
CASSETPLNTEAFF
TGTGCCAGCAGCGAAACCCCCTTGAACACTGAAGCTTTCTTT
>TRBV4-3|NA|NA|TRBJ2-4
CASSQVAGTTKNIQYF
TGCGCCAGCAGCCAAGTGGCGGGGACGACCAAAAACATTCAGTACTTC
>TRBV27|NA|few|TRBJ2-7
CASSWGGGSFDEQYF
TGTGCCAGCAGCTGGGGGGGCGGGAGCTTCGACGAGCAGTACTTC
>TRBV11-2|NA|NA|TRBJ2-5
CASSWTQRETQYF
TGTGCCAGCAGCTGGACCCAGAGGGAGACCCAGTACTTC
>TRBV29-1|TRBD1|many|TRBJ1-2
CSVGGQGNYGYTF
TGCAGCGTTGGAGGACAGGGGAACTATGGCTACACCTTC
>TRBV28|TRBD1|once|TRBJ1-2
CASRGGRGAYGYTF
TGTGCCAGCCGAGGGGGCAGGGGGGCCTATGGCTACACCTTC
>TRBV29-1|TRBD2|NA|TRBJ2-5
CSASGGQGYRETQYF
TGCAGCGCCTCGGGAGGGCAGGGCTATAGGGAGACCCAGTACTTC